This TCR beta chain comes out of a study of cytomegalovirus exposure and HLA in healthy donors (dated by TCRdb to 2016 to 2017). With respect to the entire study: An earlier analysis of roughly 500 of the donors reported 250 to 350 Gb of sequence data and some 120 million unique TCR beta sequences from 150 million to 200 million T cells. Because of strong linkage in the cohort, five DR-DQ haplotypes were treated as single units for association and clustering. On average, roughly 240,000 unique TCR beta nucleotide sequences were sequenced per donor among a few hundred genotyped donors of the cohort, with 15% to 20% of those sequences being non-productive. All discovery cohort repertoires had been generated on a single sequencing platform. The number of donors typed differed by locus, with about 629-630 for A, B, C, DRB1 and DQB1, 522 for DQA1, about 610 for DPA1, and 450 to 480 for DPB1. Besides the first cohort of 550 to 750 subjects, a separate validation cohort made up of 95 to 150 different subjects was used. The study aimed to test whether signatures of past pathogen exposure could be identified by cataloging public T cell receptors. To predict cytomegalovirus infection status, the study combined high-throughput TCR immunosequencing, statistical association of individual TCRs with disease status, and machine learning. Among the roughly 400 genotyped donors, roughly 80% belonged to the genetic ancestry cluster associated with self-reported Caucasian donors. To study patterns of TCR occurrence, a later analysis re-analyzed previously published TCR beta repertoires from 666 donors and added high-resolution HLA genotyping. Donor age, sex, ethnicity and CMV serostatus were collected together with the repertoire data. Genome-wide SNP genotypes for about three fifths of the roughly 670 donors were used in a later genetic analysis, which treated that subset as a discovery cohort. The study used immunosequencing to profile the T cell repertoires of around 600 subjects and linked those repertoires to cytomegalovirus serostatus. HLA typing included class I and class II loci at four-digit resolution. An early release covering roughly 600 HLA-typed donors comprised approximately 290 gigabases of sequencing data and around 85 million unique TCR sequences. An earlier analysis of nearly 600 of the donors applied high-throughput TCR beta sequencing to assess whether each TCR beta V gene segment acted as functional or pseudogenic. Rather than using new phenotypic data, the later analysis identified candidate immune exposures from TCR beta sequences and from how often those sequences occurred across donors.

V is cut by 0 bases and J by 2 bases, and the space between the germline ends is 7 bases. The CDR3 numbers 14 residues from cysteine through phenylalanine. The CDR3 DNA has 42 bases and is translated from base 1. As encoded in the germline V gene, CDR1 is MGHRA while CDR2 is YSYEKL. The library relied on the immunoSEQ multiplex PCR assay. For the multiplex PCR, a mixture combining 60 forward primers for TCR Vbeta segments and 13 reverse primers for TCR Jbeta segments was used. The CDR3 region of rearranged TCR beta genes was amplified from genomic DNA with a multiplex PCR assay. The amplified TCR beta libraries were sequenced on the Illumina HiSeq System as 87-base-pair reads. For the original study's pipeline: In a later analysis, roughly 80 million unique TCR beta chains were counted across the roughly 610 repertoires, and roughly 11 million of these chains were shared by at least two donors. A nearest-neighbor algorithm error-corrected the raw reads and collapsed the reads into unique sequences, merging closely related sequences to remove PCR and sequencing errors. To assign V, D and J gene segments, CDR3 sequences were aligned to IMGT reference sequences. Each retained sequence needed at least a six-nucleotide match to both a V gene segment and a J gene segment. Rearrangements were classified as productive when the CDR3 lacked stop codons and remained in frame with V and J, and all other rearrangements were classified as non-productive. Following IMGT convention, CDR3 was defined as the stretch from the second conserved V-encoded cysteine to the conserved J-encoded phenylalanine. The earlier analysis of around 640 of the donors excluded sequences that lacked an unambiguous match to a single V gene segment. In an earlier analysis of approximately 500 of the donors, a V segment was called functional when productive rearrangements were above 56.7%, and segregating when the standard deviation between donors exceeded 5%. To diagnose cytomegalovirus status from the catalog of TCR beta chain sequences, a statistical classification framework was built. In a later analysis, V and J genes were assigned by comparing TCR nucleotide sequences against IMGT/GENE-DB human TR gene sequences. Using the TCRdist pipeline, a later analysis assigned CDR3 sequences along with most-parsimonious VDJ recombination scenarios. In a later analysis, every TCR beta chain was defined by the combination of its CDR3 amino acid sequence and its V-gene family, and reads without a unique V-gene family were dropped. In a later analysis, 550 to 650 highly shared, low-generation-probability nucleotide sequences were removed to address suspected cross-contamination and a sequencing artifact. For each public chain, a later analysis derived a clonal expansion index from normalized ranks of inferred template counts within each repertoire. In a later analysis, generation probabilities were computed using a VDJ recombination model fitted to out-of-frame rearrangements, and the results were checked against IGoR. Hypergeometric tests were used in a later analysis to score TCR-TCR, TCR-HLA and TCR-CMV co-occurrence, with a repertoire-size bias correction applied to the TCR pairs. A later analysis estimated false discovery rates by permuting HLA or CMV assignments 20 times. A later analysis grouped co-occurring TCRs with DBSCAN, adding TCRdist sequence similarity when clustering within HLA-allele-positive subsets. Co-occurrence clustering excluded repertoires with fewer than 30,000 or more than 120,000 public chains, plus five with anomalous nucleotide sharing. As stored in TCRdb, this immuneACCESS dataset retains in-frame rearrangements with V and J assigned. A fraction of the clones does not appear; measured against another copy, unresolved V genes explain less than half of the discrepancy, and the remainder lacks a known reason. V and J calls and clone size follow that table, whereas D and trimming were derived from the DNA. The sample profile shows more than 90,000 clones; over 55% of them were found once. The top ten clonotypes cover about 6% of the sample.

The cohort was made up of approximately 670 healthy bone marrow donors. Cohort members were all nominally healthy when sampled, although unrecorded immune exposures were likely present. The donor tested CMV seropositive, placing the donor among the 250 to 300 seropositive members of the cohort. A peripheral blood sample was provided by each donor, and peripheral blood mononuclear cells were used for TCR beta sequencing. Genomic DNA extraction from the blood cell samples was performed with the Qiagen DNeasy Blood Extraction Kit. General study outcomes and caveats: A later analysis found that TCR association rates varied across HLA loci, with DRB1 alleles showing the most associated TCRs and HLA-C alleles the fewest. In a later genetic analysis, fewer N-insertions in productive TCRs were reported among donors in an Asian-associated ancestry cluster than the roughly 700-donor mean. Because counts were too low, approximately 15 rarely observed V segments, including chromosome 9 orphons, were excluded from the earlier analysis of some 590 of the donors. The classifier was reported to diagnose cytomegalovirus status with high specificity and sensitivity in both the original cohort and the validation cohort. According to a later analysis, parvovirus B19, influenza, CMV and Epstein-Barr virus appeared linked to several top co-occurrence clusters. Across donors, most TCR sequences were observed very rarely, whereas some public TCRs were present in many individuals. In a later analysis, most CMV-associated TCR beta chains were found to appear HLA-restricted, with HLA associations seemingly driven largely by CMV exposure. In a later analysis, HLA-associated TCR beta chains were found to be more clonally expanded and to have lower generation probabilities than equally common non-associated chains. Correlated functional status among segregating V segments might be attributable to linkage disequilibrium, but an unknown experimental factor could not be ruled out. A further reported finding was that TCR beta sequences accurately predicted the HLA-A and HLA-B alleles for most subjects in the first cohort. A later genetic analysis associated a missense DCLRE1C variant with V-gene and J-gene trimming of TCR beta chains, and an independent cohort replicated the association. The presence/absence analyses assumed that sequencing depth was roughly uniform across donors, and that assumption may not be true. Immune exposure information for the cohort was limited to CMV serostatus. Only TCR beta chains were sequenced in this cohort, and the absence of alpha or paired-chain data limited detectable features. HLA typing was unavailable for some donors at each locus, so association tests used only the typed subset. An earlier analysis of approximately 530 of the donors showed that most TCR beta V segments appeared in productive rearrangements either about 90% or about 30% of the time, which broadly matched IMGT annotations. When HLA alleles, especially DR and DQ, strongly co-occurred, attributing TCR associations to individual alleles was difficult. A cluster of highly shared sequence variants was judged likely to represent a technical artifact of the sequencing pipeline. At a false discovery rate of 0.05, a later analysis linked 16,951 TCR beta sequences to specific HLA alleles. A total of 150 to 200 TCR beta chains were listed by the study as associated with cytomegalovirus. According to the authors, the approach could potentially be generalized to other disease states and immunological phenotypes. Three of the identified cytomegalovirus-associated TCR beta chains were confirmed in vitro to be specific for cytomegalovirus antigens. The 87-base-pair reads could not distinguish some IMGT-functional V segments, including TRBV6-2 and TRBV6-3, so those segments were excluded.

As regards this clone: The antigen it binds to is not known. Per-base qualities were not stored, and no clone one base away is much larger.

Sequencing was done on a sample of PBMCs. The V gene is TRBV4-1 and the J gene is TRBJ1-2, with the D gene not confidently named. The sequence came from a boy between 10 and 17 years old in good health and CMV-seropositive. The DNA reads TGCGCCAGCAGCCAAGAAGTGCGGAACTATGGCTACACCTTC. The resulting protein is CASSQEVRNYGYTF.